The entry below gives a single T cell receptor beta chain sequence along with its context. The source of the sample is a study of blood T cell repertoires in COVID-19. As originally analysed: Amplifying reference gene primers gave estimates of nucleated cell counts. Profiling relied on immunoSEQ multiplex PCR, and the TCRdb table lists in-frame clones only, not all of them. From that table come the V and J calls and clone size; the DNA was used to work out D and trimming. The repertoire has about 77,000 clones, 80% of them found once; the top ten carry 4.5% to 5.5%. CDR3 length: 14 amino acids. J lost 7 bases, V lost 3 bases, and 6 bases had no gene match. The germline V gene encodes CDR1 MNHEY and CDR2 SVGAGI.

Sequencing was carried out using peripheral blood. V gene TRBV6-5 combines with J gene TRBJ1-2; TRBD1 matches 9 bases. This TCR was recovered from a woman aged 70-85 years with acute or convalescent COVID-19. DNA of the CDR3: TGTGCCAGCAGTTATCGGGGGACAGGGAGTGGCTACACCTTC. This translates into CASSYRGTGSGYTF.